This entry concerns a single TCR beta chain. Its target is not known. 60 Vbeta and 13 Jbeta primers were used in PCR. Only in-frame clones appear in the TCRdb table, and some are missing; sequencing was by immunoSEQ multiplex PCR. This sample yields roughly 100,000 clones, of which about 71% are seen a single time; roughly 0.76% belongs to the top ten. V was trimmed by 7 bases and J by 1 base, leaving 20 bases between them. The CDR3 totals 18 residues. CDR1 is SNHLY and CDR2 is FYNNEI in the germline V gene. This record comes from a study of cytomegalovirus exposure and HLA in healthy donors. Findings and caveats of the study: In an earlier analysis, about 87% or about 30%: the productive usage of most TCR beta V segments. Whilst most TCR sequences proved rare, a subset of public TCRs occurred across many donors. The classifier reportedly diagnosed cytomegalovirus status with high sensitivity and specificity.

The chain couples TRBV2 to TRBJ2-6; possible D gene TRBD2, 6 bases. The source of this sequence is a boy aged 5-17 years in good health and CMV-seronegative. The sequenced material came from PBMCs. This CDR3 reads CASNTPGLVSSGANVLTF. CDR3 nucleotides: TGTGCCAGCAACACCCCGGGACTCGTTTCGTCTGGGGCCAACGTCCTGACTTTC.